This T cell receptor (beta chain) was documented in a study of blood T cells in healthy people across ages. The study, taken as a whole, reports: It was found that TCR beta diversity correlated strongly with the percentage of naive T cells.

A sample-barcoded 5' primer and a J-beta primer mix were used in a second PCR of about 6 to 11 cycles. All samples gave at least 2.5 million CDR3-containing paired-end reads. TCRdb processed the 5' RACE reads anew with MiXCR; each CDR3 protein has one entry. The table lists 650,000 to 1,000,000 distinct CDR3 sequences, roughly 35% of them singletons. About this clonotype: The antigen is undetermined.

Looked up from germline, CDR1 is DFQATT and CDR2 is SNEGSKA (reference sequence). The CDR3 has 13 residues. Between the trimmed V and J ends, which lost 1 base and 6 bases, there was a span of 13 bases. Material: blood. This sequence was found in a man younger than 35 in good health. The chain has TRBV20-1 and TRBJ2-7; weak D call: TRBD1 (6 bases). CDR3 protein: CSARGSGAGEQYF. The CDR3 DNA reads as TGCAGTGCTAGAGGTTCAGGGGCAGGCGAGCAGTACTTC.